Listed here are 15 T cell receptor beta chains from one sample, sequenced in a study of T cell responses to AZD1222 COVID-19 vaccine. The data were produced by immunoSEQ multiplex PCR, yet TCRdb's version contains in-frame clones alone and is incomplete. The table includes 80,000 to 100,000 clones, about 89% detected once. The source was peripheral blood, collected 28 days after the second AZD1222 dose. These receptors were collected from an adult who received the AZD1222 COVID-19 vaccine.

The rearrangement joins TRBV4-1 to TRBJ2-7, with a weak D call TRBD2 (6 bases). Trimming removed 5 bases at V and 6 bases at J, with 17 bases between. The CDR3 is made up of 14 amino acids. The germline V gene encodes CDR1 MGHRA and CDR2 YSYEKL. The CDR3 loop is CASSKGLWEVEQYF. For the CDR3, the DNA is TGCGCCAGCAGCAAGGGACTCTGGGAGGTCGAGCAGTACTTC.

CDR3 nucleotides: TGTGCCAGCAGTTCTAGTCCGACCCAGTACTTC. It specifies CASSSSPTQYF. This chain joins TRBV12-3 or TRBV12-4 and TRBJ2-5, with D hard to call. The CDR3 runs to 11 residues. V lost 4 bases to trimming and J lost 7 bases, with 7 bases between them.

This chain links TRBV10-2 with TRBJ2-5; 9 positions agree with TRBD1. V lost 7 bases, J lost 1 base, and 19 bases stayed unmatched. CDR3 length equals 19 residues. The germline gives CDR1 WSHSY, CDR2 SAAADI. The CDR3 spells CASTPLPGQGRITQETQYF. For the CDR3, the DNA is TGCGCCAGCACCCCGCTCCCGGGACAGGGAAGAATTACCCAAGAGACCCAGTACTTC.

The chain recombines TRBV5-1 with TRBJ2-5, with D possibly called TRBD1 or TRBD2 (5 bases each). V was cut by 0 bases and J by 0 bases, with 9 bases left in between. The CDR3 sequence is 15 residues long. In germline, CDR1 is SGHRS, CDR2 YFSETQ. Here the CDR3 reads CASSLGQGHQETQYF. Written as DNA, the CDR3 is TGCGCCAGCAGCTTGGGTCAGGGACACCAAGAGACCCAGTACTTC.

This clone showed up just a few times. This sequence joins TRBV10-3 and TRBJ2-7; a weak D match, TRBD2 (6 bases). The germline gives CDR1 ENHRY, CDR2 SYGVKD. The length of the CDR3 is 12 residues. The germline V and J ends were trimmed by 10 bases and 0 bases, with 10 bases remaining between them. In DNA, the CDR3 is TGTGCCACCCGGGGGTACTCCTACGAGCAGTACTTC. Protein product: CATRGYSYEQYF.

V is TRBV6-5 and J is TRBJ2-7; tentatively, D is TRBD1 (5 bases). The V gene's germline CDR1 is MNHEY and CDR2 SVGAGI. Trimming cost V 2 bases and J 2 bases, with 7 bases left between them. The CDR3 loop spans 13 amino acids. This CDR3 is CASSYVGAYEQYF. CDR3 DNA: TGTGCCAGCAGTTACGTAGGGGCCTACGAGCAGTACTTC.

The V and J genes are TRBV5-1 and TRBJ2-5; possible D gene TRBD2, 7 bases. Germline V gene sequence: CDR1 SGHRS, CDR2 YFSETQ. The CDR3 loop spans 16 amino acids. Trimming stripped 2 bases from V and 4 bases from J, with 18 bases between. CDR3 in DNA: TGCGCCAGCAGCTTCGGTGGTAGGGGGGGCCGAGAGACCCAGTACTTC. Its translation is CASSFGGRGGRETQYF.

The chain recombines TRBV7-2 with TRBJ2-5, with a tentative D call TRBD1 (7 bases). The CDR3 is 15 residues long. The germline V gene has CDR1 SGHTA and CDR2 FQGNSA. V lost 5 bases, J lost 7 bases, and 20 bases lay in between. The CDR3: CASSTQGGPSMTQYF. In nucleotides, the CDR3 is TGTGCCAGCAGCACCCAGGGGGGACCTAGTATGACCCAGTACTTC.

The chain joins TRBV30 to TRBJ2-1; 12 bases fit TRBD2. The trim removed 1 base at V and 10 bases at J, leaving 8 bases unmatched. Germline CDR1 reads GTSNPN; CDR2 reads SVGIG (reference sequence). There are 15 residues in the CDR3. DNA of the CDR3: TGTGCCTGGAGTGGTGTTCTAGCGGGGGGGAGAGAGCAGTTCTTC. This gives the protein CAWSGVLAGGREQFF.

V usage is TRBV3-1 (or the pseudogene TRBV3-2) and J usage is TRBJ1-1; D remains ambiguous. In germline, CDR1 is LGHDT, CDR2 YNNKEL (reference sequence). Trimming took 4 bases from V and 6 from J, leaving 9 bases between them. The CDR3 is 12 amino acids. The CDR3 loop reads CASSRAKAEAFF. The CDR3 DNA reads TGTGCCAGCAGCCGGGCGAAGGCTGAAGCTTTCTTT.

The CDR3 bases are TGTGCCAGCAGCCAGGGTACTAGCGGGGGGTACGAGCAGTACTTC. This codes for CASSQGTSGGYEQYF. The chain uses TRBV3-1 (or the pseudogene TRBV3-2) and TRBJ2-7; 12 bases align to TRBD2. The V segment lost 3 bases and the J segment 4 bases; nucleotides outside the gene matches: 4. This CDR3 has 15 residues. Per germline, CDR1 LGHDT and CDR2 YNNKEL (reference sequence).

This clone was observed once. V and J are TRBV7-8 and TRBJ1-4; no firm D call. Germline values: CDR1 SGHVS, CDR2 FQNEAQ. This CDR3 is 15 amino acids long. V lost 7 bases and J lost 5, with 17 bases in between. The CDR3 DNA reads TGTGCCAGCACCCAAGGGTGGGAGCGAAATGAAAAACTGTTTTTT. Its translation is CASTQGWERNEKLFF.

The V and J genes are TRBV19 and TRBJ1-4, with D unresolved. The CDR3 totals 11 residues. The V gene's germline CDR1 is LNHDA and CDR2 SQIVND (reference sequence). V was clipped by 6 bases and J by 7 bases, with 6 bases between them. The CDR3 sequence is CASRESEKLFF. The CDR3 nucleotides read TGTGCCAGTAGAGAAAGTGAAAAACTGTTTTTT.

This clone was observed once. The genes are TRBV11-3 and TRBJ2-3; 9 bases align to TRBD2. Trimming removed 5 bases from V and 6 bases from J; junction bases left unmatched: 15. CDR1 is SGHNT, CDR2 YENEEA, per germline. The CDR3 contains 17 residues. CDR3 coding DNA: TGTGCCAGCAGCCTTGCCTGCGGGGGGGCCCCGTCGGATACGCAGTATTTT. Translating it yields CASSLACGGAPSDTQYF.

In nucleotides, the CDR3 is TGCAGCGCCCAGGGTGTAGATGAAAAACTGTTTTTT. It is translated as CSAQGVDEKLFF. The chain is built from TRBV29-1 and TRBJ1-4; a possible D gene is TRBD1 (5 bases). The CDR3 runs 12 residues. CDR1 SQVTM and CDR2 ANQGSEA come from the germline V gene. V gave up 7 bases and J gave up 6 bases, with 12 bases separating them.